The 11 T cell receptor beta chains reported below all come from one sample, sequenced in a study of shared clonotypes between healthy human individuals. Here immunoSEQ multiplex PCR was the method, and the copy in TCRdb shows in-frame clones only, minus some. The sample carries approximately 1.5 million clones, approximately 98.5% recorded once. The sample was naive CD4+ T cells sorted from blood. Subset specified: CD45RA+ positively selected. Receptor source: a man aged 25 to 40 in good health.

The V and J genes are TRBV7-2 and TRBJ2-3, with 7 bases lining up with TRBD2. The V segment lost 5 bases and the J segment 1 base; nucleotides outside the gene matches: 6. CDR3 length equals 15 residues. The germline gives CDR1 SGHTA, CDR2 FQGNSA. CDR3 sequence: CASSPREWGTDTQYF. As DNA, the CDR3 is TGTGCCAGCAGCCCGCGGGAGTGGGGCACAGATACGCAGTATTTT. Complete variable domain (other parts from reference TRBV7-2 and TRBJ2-3): GAGVSQSPSNKVTEKGKDVELRCDPISGHTALYWYRQSLGQGLEFLIYFQGNSAPDKSGLPSDRFSAERTGGSVSTLTIQRTQQEDSAVYLCASSPREWGTDTQYFGPGTRLTVL.

The chain employs TRBV9 and TRBJ2-3; D remains ambiguous. CDR1 is SGDLS and CDR2 is YYNGEE in the germline V gene. The CDR3 loop spans 14 amino acids. Between the trimmed V and J ends, which lost 0 bases and 10 bases, there was a span of 15 bases. CDR3 bases: TGTGCCAGCAGCGTAGGAGGATCCAGCACAGCGCAGTATTTT. Translating it yields CASSVGGSSTAQYF.

The gene calls are TRBV29-1 and TRBJ2-2; D unclear. Germline V lookup: CDR1 SQVTM, CDR2 ANQGSEA. V lost 0 bases and J lost 7, with 12 bases in between. CDR3 size: 14 residues. The CDR3 spells CSVEDPRTLGELFF. CDR3 DNA sequence: TGCAGCGTTGAAGACCCTCGGACCCTCGGGGAGCTGTTTTTT.

J is TRBJ2-5 and V is TRBV7-6; D is unclear. The ends were cut back, 5 bases at V and 1 base at J, with 11 bases in the middle. The CDR3 contains 14 residues. Germline assignment: CDR1 SGHVS and CDR2 FNYEAQ. CDR3 loop: CASSPNQGQETQYF. DNA for the CDR3: TGTGCCAGCAGCCCAAACCAAGGCCAAGAGACCCAGTACTTC.

The chain couples TRBV6-5 to TRBJ2-7; possible D gene TRBD2, 7 bases. V was pared by 6 bases and J by 3 bases, with 15 bases between. Germline V lookup: CDR1 MNHEY, CDR2 SVGAGI. The CDR3 contains 14 residues. The CDR3 coding sequence is TGTGCCAGCAGGTCGGGGGGCTATAACTACGAGCAGTACTTC. This gives the protein CASRSGGYNYEQYF.

In nucleotides, the CDR3 is TGTGCCAGCAGCTTAGGTGTTAGCGGGAGTTTATCCGAGCAGTACTTC. Its translation is CASSLGVSGSLSEQYF. The chain uses TRBV7-9 and TRBJ2-7; 9 bases match TRBD2. V lost 1 base and J lost 6; bases outside the gene matches: 10. The CDR3 covers 16 residues. The V gene's germline CDR1 is SEHNR and CDR2 FQNEAQ (reference sequence).

The V gene is TRBV9, the J gene TRBJ2-7; D may be TRBD1 (7 bases). The CDR3 loop spans 14 amino acids. The V gene lost 0 bases and the J gene lost 4 bases, with 11 bases spanning the gap. CDR1 and CDR2 from the germline V gene are SGDLS and YYNGEE. CDR3 nucleotides: TGTGCCAGCAGCGTAGGGGGGGACAGATACGAGCAGTACTTC. Its translation is CASSVGGDRYEQYF.

The genes are TRBV10-1 and TRBJ2-7; 9 bases match TRBD2. The CDR3 sequence is 13 residues long. J was trimmed by 6 bases and V by 0 bases; bases with no gene match: 0. Germline V gives CDR1 WNHNN, CDR2 SYGVQD (reference sequence). CDR3 region: CASSESRGGEQYF. DNA for the CDR3: TGCGCCAGCAGTGAGTCGCGGGGGGGCGAGCAGTACTTC.

A remark on this clone: Different DNA sequences within this sample yield the same CDR3. V is TRBV28 and J is TRBJ2-7, with 7 bases lining up with TRBD1. Germline V gives CDR1 MDHEN, CDR2 SYDVKM. The CDR3 totals 13 residues. Losses at the gene ends were 3 bases for V and 5 bases for J; bases not matched to a gene: 4. CDR3 sequence reads: CASSFQGVHEQYF. The CDR3 DNA is TGTGCCAGCAGTTTTCAGGGGGTCCACGAGCAGTACTTC. Drawing the rest from reference TRBV28 and TRBJ2-7, the complete variable domain is DVKVTQSSRYLVKRTGEKVFLECVQDMDHENMFWYRQDPGLGLRLIYFSYDVKMKEKGDIPEGYSVSREKKERFSLILESASTNQTSMYLCASSFQGVHEQYFGPGTRLTVT.

DNA of the CDR3: TGTGCCAGTAGTGAACTAGCGGGACGGGAGCAGTTCTTC. This translates into CASSELAGREQFF. The V and J genes are TRBV19 and TRBJ2-1, with 10 bases identical to TRBD2. V shed 5 bases and J 10 bases; nucleotides not matched to a gene: 5. CDR3 length equals 13 residues. Germline lookup yields CDR1 LNHDA and CDR2 SQIVND (reference sequence).

J is TRBJ2-1 and V is TRBV7-3; maybe TRBD2 (6 bases). The CDR3 loop spans 15 amino acids. Deletions cut 0 bases from V and 8 bases from J, with 14 bases between. The germline V gene has CDR1 SGHTA and CDR2 FQGTGA. The CDR3 nucleotides read TGTGCCAGCAGCTTAACGGCGGGACGCTCGGATGAGCAGTTCTTC. Amino acids: CASSLTAGRSDEQFF.